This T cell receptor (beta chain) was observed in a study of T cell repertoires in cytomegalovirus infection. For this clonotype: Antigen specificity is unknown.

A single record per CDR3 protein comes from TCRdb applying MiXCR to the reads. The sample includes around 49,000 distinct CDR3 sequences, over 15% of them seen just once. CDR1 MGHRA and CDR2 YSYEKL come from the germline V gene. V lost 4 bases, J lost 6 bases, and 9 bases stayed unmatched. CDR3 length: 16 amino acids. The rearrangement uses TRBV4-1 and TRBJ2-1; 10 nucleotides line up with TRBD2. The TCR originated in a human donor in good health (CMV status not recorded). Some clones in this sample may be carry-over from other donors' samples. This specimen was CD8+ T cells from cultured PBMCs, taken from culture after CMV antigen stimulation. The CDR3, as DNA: TGCGCCAGCAGCCCGAAACTAGCGGGATCGATCAATGAGCAGTTCTTC. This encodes CASSPKLAGSINEQFF.